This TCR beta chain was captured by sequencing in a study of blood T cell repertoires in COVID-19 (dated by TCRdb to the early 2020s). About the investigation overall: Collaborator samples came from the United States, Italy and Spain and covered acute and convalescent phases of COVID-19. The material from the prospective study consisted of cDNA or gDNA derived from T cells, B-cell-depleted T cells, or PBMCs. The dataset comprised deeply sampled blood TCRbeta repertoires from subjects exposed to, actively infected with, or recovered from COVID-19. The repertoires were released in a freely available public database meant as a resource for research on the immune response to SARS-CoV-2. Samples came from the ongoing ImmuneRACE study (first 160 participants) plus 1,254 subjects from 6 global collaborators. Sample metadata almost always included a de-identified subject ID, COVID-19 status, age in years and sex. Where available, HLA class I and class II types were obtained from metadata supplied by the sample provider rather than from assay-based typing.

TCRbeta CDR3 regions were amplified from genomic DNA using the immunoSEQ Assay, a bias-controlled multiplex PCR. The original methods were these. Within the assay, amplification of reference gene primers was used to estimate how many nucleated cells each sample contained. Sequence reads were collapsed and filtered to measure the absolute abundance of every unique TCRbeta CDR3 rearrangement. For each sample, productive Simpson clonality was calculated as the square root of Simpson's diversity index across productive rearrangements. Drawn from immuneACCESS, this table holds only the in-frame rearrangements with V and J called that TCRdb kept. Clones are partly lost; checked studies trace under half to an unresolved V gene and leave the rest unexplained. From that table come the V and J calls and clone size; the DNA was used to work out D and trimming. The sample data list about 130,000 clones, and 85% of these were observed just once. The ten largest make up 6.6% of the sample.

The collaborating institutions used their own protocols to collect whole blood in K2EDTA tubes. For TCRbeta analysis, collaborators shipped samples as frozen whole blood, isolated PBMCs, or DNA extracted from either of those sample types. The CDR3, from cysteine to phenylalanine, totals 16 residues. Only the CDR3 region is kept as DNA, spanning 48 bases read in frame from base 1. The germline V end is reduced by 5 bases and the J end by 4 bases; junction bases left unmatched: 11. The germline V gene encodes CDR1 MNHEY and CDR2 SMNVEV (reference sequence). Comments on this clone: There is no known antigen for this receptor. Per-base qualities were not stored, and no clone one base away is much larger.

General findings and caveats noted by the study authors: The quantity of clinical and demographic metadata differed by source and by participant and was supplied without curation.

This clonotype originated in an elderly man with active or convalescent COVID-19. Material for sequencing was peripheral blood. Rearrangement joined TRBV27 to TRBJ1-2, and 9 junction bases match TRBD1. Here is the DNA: TGTGCCAGCAGTCCCGGCAGGGGACAGGGAGTCTATGGCTACACCTTC. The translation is CASSPGRGQGVYGYTF.